This T cell receptor (beta chain) was identified during a study of T cell responses to AZD1222 COVID-19 vaccine. Notes on this clone: Its antigen is unknown.

Data came from immunoSEQ multiplex PCR; TCRdb stores just in-frame clones and leaves some out. The table includes around 200,000 clones, approximately 93% detected once. Study-wide findings and caveats: It should be noted that donors were predominantly white British and more often female, and clonal diversity was possibly underestimated. Reports indicate that nearly half of spike-specific TCRs are directed at unmutated variant regions. CD4 TCRs covered the whole spike, strongest at regions 160-218 and 743-854. Baseline antibody screening turned up just six or seven seropositive AZD1222 recipients.

V trimming: 3 bases; J trimming: 7 bases; junction bases outside the gene matches: 7. This CDR3 has 15 amino acids. Germline CDR1 is DFQATT and CDR2 is SNEGSKA (reference sequence). The V call is TRBV20-1, the J call TRBJ2-4; TRBD1 matches 12 bases. This clonotype was obtained from an adult in good health. The sample consisted of peripheral blood, taken on day 0 of AZD1222 vaccination. The CDR3 sequence is CSASPGQGAKNIQYF. CDR3 coding DNA: TGCAGTGCTAGTCCGGGACAGGGGGCTAAGAACATTCAGTACTTC.